Listed below are T cell receptor beta chains from one sample, sequenced in a study of Ad26.COV2.S vaccination and SARS-CoV-2 variants. Sequencing was performed with immunoSEQ multiplex PCR; in TCRdb, only in-frame clones are kept and a portion is missing. The table lists approximately 400,000 clones, approximately 81% of them singletons. Material: peripheral blood, obtained in a trial of Ad26.COV2.S vaccine versus placebo. These receptors originate from a person between 18 and 59 years old who received the Ad26.COV2.S COVID-19 vaccine or a placebo. CDR3s leave out the opening cysteine and the closing phenylalanine or tryptophan. D genes are given only for firm matches.

ASSVGAVGIGDTQY . TRBV9
ASSSSYQPQH . TRBV28
ASNMGIFDSPLH . TRBV2
ATSRVQQETQY . TRBV15
AWSAGGYEQY TRBD1 TRBV30
ASRVSRQGAGEQY TRBD1 TRBV19
ASSVAGRDTQY TRBD2 TRBV19
ASSFSTRQVYGYT . TRBV11-2
ASSDRRTGELF . TRBV6-4
ASSYTSGRENTGELF TRBD2 TRBV6-2/TRBV6-3
ATSRETGDGYT TRBD1 TRBV15
ASCRGRSTDTQY . TRBV9
ASSLVPPGNSGNTIY . TRBV11-2
ASSLGVEQF . TRBV28